This T cell receptor beta chain was captured by sequencing in a study of blood T cells in healthy people across ages. The individuals who served as donors were healthy Caucasians living in Russia, aged roughly 6 to 95. Alongside a J-beta primer mix, a sample-barcoded 5' primer served in a second PCR lasting roughly 6 to 12 cycles. Each cDNA was tagged by a template-switch adaptor containing 12 random nucleotides. From the 5' RACE reads, TCRdb called clonotypes with MiXCR, one entry per CDR3 protein. The table has about 2 million distinct CDR3 sequences, approximately 50% seen once. Study-wide points: Older age coincided with a roughly linear decline in TCR beta diversity per million T cells.

A note on this clonotype: The antigen is unknown.

This clonotype originated in a woman in her 40s in good health. Sequencing input: blood.

CDR3 nucleotide sequence: TGTGCCAGCAGCTTAGAGACAGGGGGCTCGATTGGGTATGGCTACACCTTC. Protein sequence: CASSLETGGSIGYGYTF. The chain is built from TRBV7-2 and TRBJ1-2, with 10 bases lining up with TRBD1. The CDR3 spans 17 residues. CDR1 SGHTA and CDR2 FQGNSA come from the germline V gene. Trimming removed 1 base from V and 5 bases from J; junction bases left unmatched: 10.